This entry concerns a single TCR beta chain. These data are taken from a study of cytomegalovirus exposure and HLA in healthy donors. Amplification used 60 Vbeta primers and 13 Jbeta primers. The repertoire was sequenced with immunoSEQ multiplex PCR; TCRdb's copy has only in-frame clones and lacks some. The repertoire has 150,000 to 200,000 clones, 80% to 90% of them found once; the top ten carry about 1.9%. Trimming removed 6 bases from V and 2 bases from J, with 14 bases in between. Germline values: CDR1 MNHNS, CDR2 SASEGT. This CDR3 is 14 amino acids long. The clonotype originates from a woman younger than 35 in good health and CMV-seronegative. The chain has TRBV6-1 and TRBJ2-7, with D tentatively TRBD1 (6 bases). The specimen was PBMCs. The CDR3 is CASSPQGFTYEQYF. The CDR3 DNA reads TGTGCCAGCAGCCCACAGGGATTCACCTACGAGCAGTACTTC.